This TCR beta chain was found in a study of blood T cell repertoires in COVID-19 (dated by TCRdb to 2019 to 2021). Describing the broader study: Collaborator samples came from the United States, Italy and Spain and covered acute and convalescent phases of COVID-19. The material from the prospective study consisted of cDNA or gDNA derived from T cells, B-cell-depleted T cells, or PBMCs. Deeply sampled blood TCRbeta repertoires from subjects exposed to, actively infected with, or recovered from COVID-19 were included in the dataset. A freely available public database, intended as a resource for researchers studying the immune response to SARS-CoV-2, is where the repertoires were released. Samples were obtained from the ongoing ImmuneRACE study (first 160 participants) and from roughly 1,300 subjects provided by 6 global collaborators. Nearly every sample came with metadata listing a de-identified subject ID, COVID-19 status, age in years and sex. Where available, HLA class I and class II types were taken from metadata supplied by the sample provider and were not determined by assay-based typing.

On this clone itself: Its antigen remains undetermined. No per-base quality is available; no much larger clone lies one base away.

TCRbeta CDR3 regions were amplified from genomic DNA using the immunoSEQ Assay, a bias-controlled multiplex PCR. In the authors' own workflow: The number of nucleated cells in each sample was estimated from the amplification of reference gene primers within the assay. To quantify the absolute abundance of each unique TCRbeta CDR3 rearrangement, sequence reads were collapsed and filtered. Productive Simpson clonality was computed per sample as the square root of Simpson's diversity index over productive rearrangements. TCRdb holds this immuneACCESS table with in-frame rearrangements only. Some clones are missing; in checked studies, unresolved V genes explain under half, and the rest has no known cause. The V and J calls and clone size come from that table; D and trimming were worked out from the DNA. In this sample the table shows around 170,000 clones, around 80% of which occur a single time. Approximately 15% of the sample lies in the top ten.

Findings and caveats that apply to the study as a whole: Clinical and demographic metadata were provided uncurated, with the amount varying by source and participant.

The junction shows trimming of 4 bases on V and 0 bases on J, and the gene matches do not reach 16 bases of it. From a lookup of the germline V gene (reference sequence), CDR1 and CDR2 are MNHEY and SMNVEV. Its CDR3 holds 20 amino acids, cysteine through phenylalanine. Only the CDR3 portion is preserved as DNA: 60 bases, with reading frame beginning at the first base. Collaborating institutions collected whole blood in K2EDTA tubes following their own protocols. Collaborator samples were shipped for TCRbeta analysis as frozen whole blood, isolated PBMCs, or DNA extracted from either sample type. The receptor chain draws on TRBV27 and TRBJ2-1; 9 bases in the middle match TRBD2. This receptor was identified in a man aged 30 to 45 with active or convalescent COVID-19. Input material: peripheral blood. At the DNA level, the sequence is TGTGCCAGCAGTTCCCTTCTAGCGGGGTGGGGACCCAGCTCCTACAATGAGCAGTTCTTC. This translates into CASSSLLAGWGPSSYNEQFF.